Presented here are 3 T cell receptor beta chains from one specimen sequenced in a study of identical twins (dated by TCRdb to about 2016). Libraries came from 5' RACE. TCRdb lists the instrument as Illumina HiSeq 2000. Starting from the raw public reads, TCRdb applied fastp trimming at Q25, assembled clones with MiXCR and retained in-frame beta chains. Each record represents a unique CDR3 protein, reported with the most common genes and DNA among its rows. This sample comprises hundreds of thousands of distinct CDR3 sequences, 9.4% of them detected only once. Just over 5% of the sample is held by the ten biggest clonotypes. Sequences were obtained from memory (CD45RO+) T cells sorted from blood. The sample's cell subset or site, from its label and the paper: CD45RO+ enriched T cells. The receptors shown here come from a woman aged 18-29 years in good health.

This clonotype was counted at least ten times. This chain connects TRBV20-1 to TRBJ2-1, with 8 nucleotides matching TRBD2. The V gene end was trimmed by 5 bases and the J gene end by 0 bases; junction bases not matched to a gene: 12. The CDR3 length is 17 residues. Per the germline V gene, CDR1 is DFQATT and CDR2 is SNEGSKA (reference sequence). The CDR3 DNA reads TGCAGTGCTCTTACTAGCGGAGCATTCTTCTCCTACAATGAGCAGTTCTTC. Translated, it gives CSALTSGAFFSYNEQFF.

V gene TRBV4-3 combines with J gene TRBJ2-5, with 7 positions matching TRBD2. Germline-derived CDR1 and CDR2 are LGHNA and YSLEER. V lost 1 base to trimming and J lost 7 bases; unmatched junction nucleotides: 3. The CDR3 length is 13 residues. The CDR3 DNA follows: TGCGCCAGCAGCCAAGTGGGGGGGGGGACCCAGTACTTC. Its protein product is CASSQVGGGTQYF.

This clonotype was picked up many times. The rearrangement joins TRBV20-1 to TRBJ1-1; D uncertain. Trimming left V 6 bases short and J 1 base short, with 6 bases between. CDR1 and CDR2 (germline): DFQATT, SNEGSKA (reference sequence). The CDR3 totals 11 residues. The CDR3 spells CSAGRNTEAFF. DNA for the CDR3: TGCAGTGCCGGGAGGAACACTGAAGCTTTCTTT.